The clone carrying this TCR beta chain was counted only a few times. Profiling relied on immunoSEQ multiplex PCR, and the TCRdb table lists in-frame clones only, not all of them. The sample comprises about 240,000 clones, roughly 82% of which are singletons, and about 12% rests with the top ten. The data belong to a study of blood T cell repertoires in COVID-19. In the study overall: T cells, B-cell-depleted T cells, or PBMCs provided the cDNA or gDNA that served as material.

With 6 bases removed from V and 0 bases from J, the gap between germline ends came to 14 bases. Germline V gene lookup returns CDR1 MNHEY and CDR2 SMNVEV (reference sequence). The CDR3 length is 15 residues. The chain has TRBV27 and TRBJ1-1; maybe TRBD1 (6 bases). The sample taken for sequencing was peripheral blood. The clonotype comes from a man older than 75 with acute or convalescent COVID-19. The CDR3: CASSRTGRMNTEAFF. The CDR3 DNA reads TGTGCCAGCAGCCGTACAGGGCGGATGAACACTGAAGCTTTCTTT.